Listed below are T cell receptor beta chains from one sample, sequenced in a study of tumor-infiltrating lymphocytes in primary liver carcinoma. TCRdb called the multiplex PCR reads again in MiXCR, with one record for every CDR3 protein. The top ten hold less than 20% of the sample, which has 65,000 to 90,000 distinct CDR3 sequences, roughly 72% seen once. Sequencing was carried out using liver tumor tissue from sampling region 1. The source of these receptors is a man aged 40-49 years with primary liver carcinoma and hepatitis B virus infection. CDR3s include the opening cysteine and the closing phenylalanine or tryptophan. The D gene is left open where the match is weak. Not every row has a clone size; where given, it reads once, few, many or a size class.

J gene,V gene,clone size,D gene,CDR3 protein,CDR3 DNA
TRBJ2-3,TRBV20-1,NA,TRBD2,CSARASGITDTHYF,TGCAGTGCTAGAGCTAGCGGGATCACAGATACGCACTATTTT
TRBJ2-3,TRBV6-6,NA,TRBD1,CASSFIGQGTDMQYF,TGTGCTAGCAGCTTCATCGGACAGGGCACAGATATGCAGTATTTT
TRBJ1-1,TRBV11-2,NA,NA,CANSPSGANTEAFF,TGTGCCAACAGCCCCTCGGGCGCGAACACTGAAGCTTTCTTT
TRBJ1-1,TRBV29-1,NA,NA,CIVRHDMNTEASF,TGCATCGTGCGACACGACATGAACACTGAAGCTTCCTTT
TRBJ1-2,TRBV6-2/TRBV6-3,NA,NA,CASNVDGNYGYTF,TGTGCCAGCAATGTGGACGGAAATTATGGCTACACCTTC
TRBJ2-1,TRBV12-3/TRBV12-4,NA,TRBD2,CARIGLAGLGEQFF,TGTGCCAGAATCGGACTAGCGGGGCTTGGTGAGCAGTTCTTC
TRBJ2-2,TRBV6-1,once,NA,CASRLGYLVGELFF,TGTGCCAGCAGGCTCGGATATCTGGTCGGGGAGCTGTTTTTT
TRBJ1-1,TRBV4-2,NA,NA,CVSSQQQALNTEAFF,TGTGTCAGCAGCCAACAGCAGGCGTTGAACACTGAAGCTTTCTTT
TRBJ2-2,TRBV6-5,NA,NA,CDSSYAVDGTRELFF,TGTGACAGCAGTTATGCAGTGGACGGCACCAGGGAGCTGTTTTTT
TRBJ2-3,TRBV28,NA,NA,CASSLSPMTDTQYF,TGTGCCAGCAGTTTAAGCCCGATGACAGATACGCAGTATTTT
TRBJ2-7,TRBV6-5,NA,NA,CASSYHRGLYEQYF,TGTGCCAGCAGTTACCACCGGGGACTCTACGAGCAGTACTTC
TRBJ1-4,TRBV28,NA,NA,CASQDDATNEELFF,TGTGCCAGCCAAGACGACGCAACTAATGAAGAACTGTTTTTT
TRBJ1-3,TRBV28,many,TRBD1,CASSSAGTASGNTIYF,TGTGCCAGCAGTTCAGCCGGGACAGCCTCTGGAAACACCATATATTTT
TRBJ1-4,TRBV6-1,NA,NA,CVSPESWSGKLFF,TGTGTCAGCCCTGAGAGTTGGTCGGGGAAACTGTTTTTT
TRBJ2-7,TRBV5-6,NA,NA,CDSSFEGEQYF,TGTGATAGCAGCTTTGAGGGCGAGCAGTACTTC
TRBJ2-3,TRBV11-2,few,NA,CAGGAREPAYAQYF,TGTGCTGGAGGGGCACGGGAGCCCGCATATGCGCAGTATTTT
TRBJ2-7,TRBV11-2,few,TRBD1,CASSHNRGQSEQYF,TGTGCCAGCAGCCACAACAGGGGGCAGAGCGAGCAGTACTTC
TRBJ2-4,TRBV4-1,once,NA,CASSQASGENFQYF,TGCGCCAGCAGCCAAGCCTCGGGGGAAAACTTTCAGTACTTC
TRBJ2-2,TRBV10-3,few,NA,CATSGPNTGELFF,TGTGCCACCAGCGGCCCGAACACCGGGGAGCTGTTTTTT
TRBJ2-5,TRBV10-3,NA,TRBD1,CAVADRVFGDTQYF,TGTGCCGTGGCGGACAGGGTATTCGGAGATACCCAGTACTTC
TRBJ1-5,TRBV24-1,many,NA,CATSDPNSSNQPQHF,TGTGCCACCAGTGATCCCAACAGTAGCAATCAGCCCCAGCATTTT
TRBJ1-1,TRBV30,once,NA,CAWSPGANEAFF,TGTGCCTGGAGTCCAGGGGCCAATGAAGCTTTCTTT
TRBJ2-1,TRBV13,few,NA,CASSLTRGNNEQFF,TGTGCCAGCAGCCTCACCCGAGGAAACAATGAGCAGTTCTTC
TRBJ2-1,TRBV7-9,few,NA,CASSLAGNKQFF,TGTGCCAGCAGCTTAGCCGGCAATAAGCAGTTCTTC
TRBJ1-2,TRBV14,NA,NA,CVSSQVGGDYGYTF,TGTGTTAGCAGCCAAGTCGGGGGTGACTATGGCTACACCTTC
TRBJ2-7,TRBV11-2,NA,TRBD2,CASSLSVGLAGGGYERCF,TGTGCCAGCAGCTTATCCGTTGGACTAGCGGGAGGGGGGTACGAACGGTGCTTC
TRBJ2-7,TRBV20-1,many,TRBD2,CSARGLLAGGLEQYF,TGCAGTGCTAGGGGCCTCCTAGCGGGAGGTTTGGAGCAGTACTTC
TRBJ2-7,TRBV20-1,few,NA,CSVPSGTSYEQYF,TGCAGTGTGCCATCCGGGACATCTTACGAGCAGTACTTC
TRBJ1-1,TRBV28,many,TRBD1,CASSDRATEAFF,TGTGCCAGCAGTGACAGGGCGACTGAAGCTTTCTTT
TRBJ2-2,TRBV11-2,medium-sized,NA,CASSLLEGAGELFF,TGTGCCAGCAGCTTATTAGAGGGAGCCGGGGAGCTGTTTTTT
TRBJ1-2,TRBV14,NA,TRBD1,CTSSQAGAQGQFYGYTF,TGTACCAGCAGCCAAGCGGGGGCCCAGGGACAGTTCTATGGCTACACCTTC
TRBJ2-7,TRBV29-1,NA,NA,CSVESRKTCESYEQYF,TGCAGCGTTGAATCCCGCAAGACTTGCGAGTCCTACGAACAGTACTTC
TRBJ2-1,TRBV29-1,few,TRBD2,CSIRLAGGYEQFF,TGCAGCATCCGACTAGCGGGAGGATATGAGCAGTTCTTC
TRBJ2-3,TRBV7-3,NA,NA,CANSRGDLSTDTQYF,TGTGCCAACTCTAGGGGGGACCTCAGCACAGATACGCAGTATTTT
TRBJ2-1,TRBV6-5,once,NA,CASSVIVGSYNEQFF,TGTGCCAGCAGTGTAATAGTGGGATCCTACAATGAGCAGTTCTTC
TRBJ2-1,TRBV11-2,NA,NA,CASGAAGPGNKQFF,TGTGCCAGCGGTGCAGCGGGCCCTGGGAATAAGCAGTTCTTC
TRBJ1-5,TRBV10-2,NA,NA,CTSRERGGPQPQHF,TGCACCAGCAGAGAAAGGGGGGGGCCTCAGCCCCAGCATTTT
TRBJ1-1,TRBV12-3/TRBV12-4,NA,NA,CASSLRHQENAFF,TGTGCCAGCAGTCTAAGACACCAGGAGAATGCTTTCTTT
TRBJ2-5,TRBV5-4,NA,TRBD1,CASNSRDRGETQYF,TGTGCCAGCAACTCCCGGGACAGGGGAGAGACCCAGTATTTC
TRBJ2-7,TRBV6-1,NA,TRBD1,CAGSRGPGQYF,TGTGCCGGCTCCAGGGGGCCCGGGCAGTACTTC
TRBJ2-5,TRBV6-2/TRBV6-3,NA,NA,CASSPQETQYF,TGTGCCAGCAGTCCCCAAGAGACCCAGTACTTC
TRBJ2-1,TRBV7-8,few,NA,CASSLQALSSYNERFF,TGTGCCAGCAGCTTACAAGCTCTGAGCTCCTACAATGAGCGGTTCTTC
TRBJ2-6,TRBV29-1,NA,NA,CSAPAGRNSGANVLTF,TGCAGCGCCCCTGCGGGACGCAACTCTGGCGCCAACGTCCTGACTTTC
TRBJ2-1,TRBV28,NA,TRBD2,CASSSAGGPGQFF,TGTGCTAGCAGTTCAGCGGGAGGGCCTGGGCAGTTCTTC
TRBJ1-3,TRBV6-5,few,NA,CSSTSPRTAGNTIYF,TGTTCTAGCACTTCACCCCGGACAGCTGGAAACACCATATATTTT
TRBJ2-5,TRBV4-2,NA,NA,CASSQDRPPQEIQYF,TGTGCCAGCAGCCAAGATAGACCGCCTCAAGAGATCCAATACTTC
TRBJ2-3,TRBV11-2,few,NA,CASSRWTDTQYF,TGTGCCAGCAGCCGGTGGACAGATACGCAGTATTTT
TRBJ2-1,TRBV6-5,NA,NA,CASSYPREQFF,TGTGCCAGCAGTTACCCGCGAGAGCAGTTCTTC
TRBJ1-3,TRBV6-6,NA,NA,CASIEGAYSGNTIYF,TGTGCCAGCATCGAAGGAGCCTACTCTGGAAACACCATATATTTT
TRBJ2-1,TRBV29-1,NA,TRBD2,CSVGGRAVETQFF,TGCAGCGTTGGTGGGAGGGCCGTTGAGACACAGTTCTTC
TRBJ2-5,TRBV25-1,NA,TRBD2,CASSVRGGAEIQYF,TGTGCGAGCAGTGTACGGGGGGGGGCGGAGATCCAGTACTTC
TRBJ2-3,TRBV28,NA,NA,CANIDRGWGIDTQYF,TGTGCCAACATCGATAGGGGGTGGGGCATAGATACGCAGTATTTT
TRBJ2-5,TRBV20-1,few,TRBD2,CSAGAAGGTQYF,TGCAGTGCTGGGGCCGCGGGGGGGACCCAGTACTTC